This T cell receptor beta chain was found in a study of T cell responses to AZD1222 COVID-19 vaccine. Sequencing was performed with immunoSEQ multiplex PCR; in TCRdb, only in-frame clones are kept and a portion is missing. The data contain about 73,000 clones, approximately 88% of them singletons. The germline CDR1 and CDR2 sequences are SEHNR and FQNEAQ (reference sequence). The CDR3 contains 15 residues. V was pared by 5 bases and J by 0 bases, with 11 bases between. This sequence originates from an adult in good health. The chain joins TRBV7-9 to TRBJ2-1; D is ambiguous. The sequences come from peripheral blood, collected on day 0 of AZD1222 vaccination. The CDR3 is CASSVSESSYNEQFF. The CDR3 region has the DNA TGTGCCAGCAGCGTATCGGAGAGCTCCTACAATGAGCAGTTCTTC.